This is a list of T cell receptor beta chains from one sample in a study of early T cells in non-severe SARS-CoV-2 infection. One entry per CDR3 protein, called by TCRdb with MiXCR from the 5' RACE reads. The table records 35,000 to 40,000 distinct CDR3 sequences, approximately 6.3% of them present only once. The sample taken for sequencing was whole blood. These receptors all come from an adult who was a healthcare worker with PCR-confirmed SARS-CoV-2 infection or an uninfected control (not recorded which). Both conserved end residues are part of each CDR3.

CDR3,J,V
CAISGQIMNTEAFF,TRBJ1-1,TRBV10-3
CSAVAAGLSYNEQFF,TRBJ2-1,TRBV20-1
CAWGGRGYEQYF,TRBJ2-7,TRBV30
CASSLISGSYEQFF,TRBJ2-1,TRBV7-2
CASSGQGAGGTDTQYF,TRBJ2-3,TRBV19
CASSQSAYNEQFF,TRBJ2-1,TRBV14
CASSPDRGRDEVFF,TRBJ1-1,TRBV7-8
CASRKIGGSETQYF,TRBJ2-5,TRBV12-3/TRBV12-4
CSARGTGEKLFF,TRBJ1-4,TRBV20-1
CASARTGNTEAFF,TRBJ1-1,TRBV7-3
CASSLAWGGTDTQYF,TRBJ2-3,TRBV7-9
CSASAGSYEQYF,TRBJ2-7,TRBV20-1
CASNTGGLDRETQYF,TRBJ2-5,TRBV6-5
CASSFTGNSPLHF,TRBJ1-6,TRBV19
CATSEPGQGNQPQHF,TRBJ1-5,TRBV24-1
CASSAQGRTEAFF,TRBJ1-1,TRBV6-1
CASSLAPGRKLFF,TRBJ1-4,TRBV7-9
CASSAPGLAVNSGANVLTF,TRBJ2-6,TRBV19
CASSLDRAMDTQYF,TRBJ2-3,TRBV7-9
CRADYQETQYF,TRBJ2-5,TRBV29-1
CASSPGVGPNNSPLHF,TRBJ1-6,TRBV5-4
CASQTERYSNQPQHF,TRBJ1-5,TRBV10-2
CSVELTLNTEAFF,TRBJ1-1,TRBV29-1
CSARGDPGTAAGVGTEAFF,TRBJ1-1,TRBV20-1